The T cell receptor (beta chain) under discussion was sequenced for a study of shared clonotypes between healthy human individuals. Data came from immunoSEQ multiplex PCR; TCRdb stores just in-frame clones and leaves some out. The repertoire holds over 2 million clones, with less than 95% as singletons. CD8 cells regarded as naive lacked CD45RO, were positively chosen for CCR7, and omitted terminally differentiated effector memory CD45RA+ cells. The germline V gene has CDR1 MDHEN and CDR2 SYDVKM. The CDR3 has 14 residues. V lost 3 bases, J lost 2 bases, and 11 bases lay in between. The TCR originated in a man between 18 and 35 years old in good health. Sequenced: naive CD8+ T cells sorted from blood. This rearrangement joins TRBV28 to TRBJ2-7, with D perhaps given as TRBD1 or TRBD2 (5 bases each). The CDR3 here is CASSLGTYPYEQYF. CDR3 DNA sequence: TGTGCCAGCAGTTTGGGGACCTACCCCTACGAGCAGTACTTC.